Sequencing of this T cell receptor beta chain was carried out in a study of memory CD4+ T cells and cytomegalovirus serostatus (dated by TCRdb to the late 2010s). Background on the whole study: The cohort comprised 33 healthy Belgian adults, 9 CMV seropositive and roughly 25 CMV seronegative. The study sequenced CD4+ memory TCRbeta repertoires of a Belgian cohort with known cytomegalovirus serostatus to replicate a published TCR-based CMV serostatus classifier.

General study outcomes and caveats: Only CD4+CD45RO+ memory cells were sequenced, unlike the original study, which covered naive and memory CD4+ and CD8+ populations. The results were interpreted as suggesting that the CMV-associated TCR signature is mostly present in the CD4+ memory repertoire. On the Belgian cohort, the classifier based on the original framework reached a median bootstrapped AUC of 0.95, with a 95% CI of 0.76-1.00. For predicting CMV serostatus, the median bootstrapped AUC was 0.95 using the original framework and less than 0.93 using a US-trained random forest. Of around 150 previously reported CMV-associated TCRbeta sequences, some 67 appeared in the CD4+ memory repertoires, each in one to five individuals.

Single viable CD3+CD4+CD8-CD45RO+ cells were sorted as memory CD4+ T cells on a FACSAria II. CMV serostatus was assessed using a Roche Elecsys assay, by which serum IgG against CMV pp150, pp28, p38 and p52 was detected. After the samples were thawed, total CD4+ T cells were enriched through positive selection using CD4 magnetic microbeads. The samples came from a different study that was designed specifically to examine the CD4+ T cell memory repertoire. Following standard operating procedures, peripheral blood mononuclear cells were isolated and cryopreserved, while serum was kept at -80 degrees C. The staining used CD3-PerCP (BW264/56), CD4-APC (RPA-T4), CD45RO-PE (UCHT1) and CD8-Pacific Orange (3B5) antibodies, and Sytox blue was used to exclude non-viable cells. The germline V gene (reference sequence) gives CDR1 as LNHDA and CDR2 as SQIVND. Including cysteine and phenylalanine, the CDR3 has 13 amino acids. Here the CDR3 DNA is all that survives: 39 bases in frame from base 1. V was cut back by 7 bases and J by 1 base, leaving a gap of 10 bases between them.

Genomic DNA was extracted from sorted cells with the Quick-DNA Microprep Kit. TCRbeta DNA was amplified with the immunoSEQ hsTCRbeta kit following the manufacturer's protocol. An Illumina MiSeq instrument was used to sequence the TCRbeta libraries. The source study handled its data this way. Following removal of out-of-frame sequences, 2.2 million or so distinct TCRbeta sequences were retained, with an average of roughly 70,000 per individual. Each individual was scored using the number of some 150 previously reported CMV-associated TCRbeta sequences that the individual carried and the total number of productive distinct TCRbeta sequences. A beta-binomial model was reimplemented in Python, and scikit-learn random forests with default parameters were trained on data from the US cohort. On the Belgian cohort, classifier performance was reported as the median AUC, along with percentile confidence intervals, across 10,000 bootstrap iterations. The source is immuneACCESS, and TCRdb retained only in-frame sequences with V and J called. Part of the clones is not carried over; for the studies checked, unresolved V genes explain less than half of this, and the remainder is unexplained. That table furnishes V, J and clone size, whereas the DNA furnished D and trimming. For this sample the table gives 40,000 to 55,000 clones, of which around four fifths were detected only once. The ten largest clones represent approximately 0.7% of the sample.

Remarks on this clone: The target of this receptor is not known. No base quality information exists; no much larger clone differs at one position.

What was sequenced was memory CD4+ T cells from blood. The V and J genes are TRBV19 and TRBJ1-1; perhaps TRBD1 is the D gene, with 6 bases matching. The clonotype originates from an adult in good health and CMV-seronegative. Here the CDR3 is given as CASKKTGNTEAFF. The DNA sequence is TGTGCCAGTAAAAAGACAGGGAACACTGAAGCTTTCTTT.